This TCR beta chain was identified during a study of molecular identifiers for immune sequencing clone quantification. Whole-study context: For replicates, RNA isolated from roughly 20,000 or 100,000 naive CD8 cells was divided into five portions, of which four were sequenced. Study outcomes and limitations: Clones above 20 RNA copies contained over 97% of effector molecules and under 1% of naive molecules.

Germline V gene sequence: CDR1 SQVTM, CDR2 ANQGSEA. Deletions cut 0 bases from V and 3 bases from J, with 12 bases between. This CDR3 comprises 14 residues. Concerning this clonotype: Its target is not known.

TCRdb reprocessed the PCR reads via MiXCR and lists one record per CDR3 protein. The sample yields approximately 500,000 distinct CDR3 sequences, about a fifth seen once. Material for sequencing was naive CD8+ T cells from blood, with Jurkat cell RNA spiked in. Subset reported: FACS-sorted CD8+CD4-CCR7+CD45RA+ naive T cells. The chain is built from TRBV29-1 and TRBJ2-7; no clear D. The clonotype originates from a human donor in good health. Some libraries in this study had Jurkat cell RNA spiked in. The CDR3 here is CSVEEVGLSYEQYF. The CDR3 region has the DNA TGCAGCGTTGAAGAAGTAGGCCTAAGCTACGAGCAGTACTTC.